These 18 T cell receptor beta chains were all obtained from the same sample, sequenced in a study of early stage breast cancer tumors. The repertoire was sequenced with immunoSEQ multiplex PCR; TCRdb's copy has only in-frame clones and lacks some. Counted here are tens of thousands of clones, 76% occurring once; the ten biggest clones make up roughly a quarter. Sequences were obtained from blood. These receptors originate from a person between 55 and 70 years old with breast cancer.

V usage is TRBV6-6 and J usage is TRBJ1-1; no reliable D call. V lost 2 bases and J 5 bases, leaving 6 bases between the germline ends. CDR1 is MNHNY, CDR2 SVGAGI, per germline (reference sequence). The CDR3 loop spans 12 amino acids. CDR3 nucleotides: TGTGCCAGCAGTTACAGCGTGACTGAAGCTTTCTTT. This codes for CASSYSVTEAFF.

The chain links TRBV6-1 to TRBJ2-2, with 9 bases that match TRBD2. The CDR3 consists of 14 residues. Germline CDR1 is MNHNS and CDR2 is SASEGT. The J segment lost 5 bases and the V segment lost 8 bases, leaving 6 bases of the junction unmatched. CDR3: CASCIAGATGELFF. DNA of the CDR3: TGTGCCAGCTGTATAGCGGGGGCGACCGGGGAGCTGTTTTTT.

The V call is TRBV11-3, the J call TRBJ2-7; 8 bases are shared with TRBD2. Germline V gene lookup returns CDR1 SGHNT and CDR2 YENEEA. CDR3 size: 18 residues. The V segment lost 5 bases and the J segment 0 bases; nucleotides outside the gene matches: 15. CDR3 nucleotides: TGTGCCAGCAGCGGCGCTTCTAGCGGGTCCTCAAGCTCCTACGAGCAGTACTTC. This translates into CASSGASSGSSSSYEQYF. Full variable domain (remainder filled in from reference TRBV11-3 and TRBJ2-7): EAGVVQSPRYKIIEKKQPVAFWCNPISGHNTLYWYLQNLGQGPELLIRYENEEAVDDSQLPKDRFSAERLKGVDSTLKIQPAELGDSAVYLCASSGASSGSSSSYEQYFGPGTRLTVT.

CDR3 DNA: TGCGCCAGCAGCTTGGAAGGGACAACCCTACGCGGCTATGGCTACACCTTC. It is translated as CASSLEGTTLRGYGYTF. The chain has TRBV5-1 and TRBJ1-2; possibly TRBD1 for D (6 bases). Trimming removed 0 bases from V and 4 bases from J, with 19 bases in between. This CDR3 spans 17 amino acids. Germline CDR1 and CDR2: SGHRS and YFSETQ.

The chain couples TRBV6-1 to TRBJ2-3; 7 positions agree with TRBD2. Per germline, CDR1 MNHNS and CDR2 SASEGT. J was trimmed by 1 base and V by 4 bases; bases with no gene match: 5. The length of the CDR3 is 15 residues. The CDR3: CASSVVGGGTDTQYF. The CDR3 DNA reads as TGTGCCAGCAGTGTGGTGGGGGGGGGCACAGATACGCAGTATTTT.

This clone showed up just once. The chain couples TRBV5-1 to TRBJ1-3; TRBD1 matches 7 bases. The ends lost 0 bases at V and 3 bases at J; junction bases unmatched: 6. CDR1 SGHRS and CDR2 YFSETQ come from the germline V gene. The CDR3 length is 16 residues. The CDR3 spells CASSLVDRTSGNTIYF. The CDR3 DNA sequence: TGCGCCAGCAGCTTGGTGGACAGGACTAGTGGAAACACCATATATTTT.

The gene calls are TRBV7-8 and TRBJ2-1, with 13 positions matching TRBD2. Trimming cost V 5 bases and J 4 bases; bases outside gene matches: 8. Germline assignment: CDR1 SGHVS and CDR2 FQNEAQ. The CDR3 has 17 residues. CDR3 sequence: CASSPLTSGGWYNEQFF. DNA of the CDR3: TGTGCCAGCAGCCCACTGACTAGCGGGGGGTGGTACAATGAGCAGTTCTTC.

This chain joins TRBV18 and TRBJ2-5, with D possibly being TRBD1 or TRBD2 (5 bases each). The CDR3 is 15 residues long. Per germline, CDR1 KGHSH and CDR2 LQKENI. Between the trimmed V and J ends, which lost 3 bases and 1 base, there was a span of 12 bases. DNA of the CDR3: TGTGCCAGCTCACCGCCGGGACGGAGCCAAGAGACCCAGTACTTC. It translates to CASSPPGRSQETQYF.

This chain uses TRBV11-3 with TRBJ2-6, with TRBD2 as a possible D gene (5 bases). V was cut by 3 bases and J by 0 bases, with 12 bases left in between. The CDR3 consists of 17 residues. Germline-derived CDR1 and CDR2 are SGHNT and YENEEA. Written as DNA, the CDR3 is TGTGCCAGCAGCTTCCTTCGGGAATCCTCTGGGGCCAACGTCCTGACTTTC. This gives the protein CASSFLRESSGANVLTF. The full variable domain, with the rest looked up from reference TRBV11-3 and TRBJ2-6, is EAGVVQSPRYKIIEKKQPVAFWCNPISGHNTLYWYLQNLGQGPELLIRYENEEAVDDSQLPKDRFSAERLKGVDSTLKIQPAELGDSAVYLCASSFLRESSGANVLTFGAGSRLTVL.

The chain couples TRBV27 to TRBJ2-5; D gene ambiguous. This CDR3 is built from 13 residues. Trimming stripped 2 bases from V and 5 bases from J, with 9 bases between. The germline V gene has CDR1 MNHEY and CDR2 SMNVEV (reference sequence). The CDR3, as DNA: TGTGCCAGCAGTTTAGACGACCGCGAGACCCAGTACTTC. Residues: CASSLDDRETQYF.

In its sample, this clone was seen once. The chain joins TRBV7-9 to TRBJ2-7; no firm D call. The germline V and J ends were trimmed by 5 bases and 1 base, with 12 bases remaining between them. Germline-derived CDR1 and CDR2 are SEHNR and FQNEAQ (reference sequence). This CDR3 has 14 residues. The CDR3 region is CASSIRTDSYEQYF. The CDR3 nucleotides read TGTGCCAGCAGCATCAGGACGGATTCCTACGAGCAGTACTTC.

V usage is TRBV5-5 and J usage is TRBJ1-2; 8 bases map to TRBD1. V gave up 4 bases and J gave up 8 bases; unmatched junction bases: 7. The CDR3 is 13 residues long. Germline-derived CDR1 and CDR2 are SGHKS and YYEKEE (reference sequence). CDR3 sequence (DNA): TGTGCCAGCAGCCAGACAGGGGCACAGGGCTACACCTTC. Protein sequence: CASSQTGAQGYTF.

This clone has just one count. This chain joins TRBV5-1 and TRBJ1-4; D call uncertain. V lost 0 bases to trimming and J lost 4 bases, with 7 bases between them. The CDR3 is 14 residues long. Germline-derived CDR1 and CDR2 are SGHRS and YFSETQ. The CDR3 nucleotides read TGCGCCAGCAGCTTGGTAGGACTTAATGAAAAACTGTTTTTT. Translating it yields CASSLVGLNEKLFF.

The chain has TRBV5-1 and TRBJ1-4; D uncertain. From germline, CDR1 is SGHRS and CDR2 YFSETQ. Trimming took 0 bases from V and 3 from J, leaving 6 bases between them. This CDR3 contains 14 residues. The chain's CDR3 is CASSLAAPNEKLFF. The CDR3 DNA reads TGCGCCAGCAGCTTGGCAGCCCCTAATGAAAAACTGTTTTTT.

This clone was counted between two and nine times. It is likely a read error: a sequence one base away is far more abundant. The genes are TRBV4-2 and TRBJ2-7; D gene unclear. Looked up from germline, CDR1 is LGHNA and CDR2 is YNFKEQ. The CDR3 sequence is 16 residues long. The V gene lost 0 bases and the J gene lost 1 base, with 13 bases spanning the gap. The CDR3 DNA reads as TGTGCCAGCAGCCAAGATTCCTCCGGGTTTTCCTACGAGCAGTACTTC. This codes for CASSQDSSGFSYEQYF.

This chain uses TRBV5-1 with TRBJ2-1, with TRBD2 matching 9 bases. CDR1 and CDR2 (germline): SGHRS, YFSETQ. V lost 6 bases, J lost 8 bases, and 15 bases stayed unmatched. The CDR3 is 16 residues long. The CDR3 sequence: CASNILQGGLAYEQFF. The CDR3 region has the DNA TGCGCCAGCAACATCCTCCAGGGGGGACTAGCCTATGAGCAGTTCTTC.

This clone was observed a few times. The chain links TRBV7-8 to TRBJ2-5, with D possibly TRBD1 on 6 matching bases. The CDR3 contains 17 residues. The V end lost 2 bases, the J end lost 4 bases, and 20 bases lay between the germline ends. Germline CDR1 is SGHVS and CDR2 is FQNEAQ. CDR3 sequence reads: CASSLTRTVAIGETQYF. The DNA of the CDR3 is TGTGCCAGCAGCTTAACACGGACAGTCGCTATCGGAGAGACCCAGTACTTC.

The chain is built from TRBV5-1 and TRBJ1-3; D possibly corresponds to TRBD1 (6 bases). Germline CDR1 SGHRS, CDR2 YFSETQ. The CDR3 length is 14 residues. The V end lost 4 bases, the J end lost 3 bases, and 11 bases lay between the germline ends. The CDR3 loop reads CASSDTQGGNTIYF. CDR3 bases: TGCGCCAGCAGCGACACACAGGGTGGAAACACCATATATTTT. Full variable domain (missing parts from reference TRBV5-1 and TRBJ1-3): KAGVTQTPRYLIKTRGQQVTLSCSPISGHRSVSWYQQTPGQGLQFLFEYFSETQRNKGNFPGRFSGRQFSNSRSEMNVSTLELGDSALYLCASSDTQGGNTIYFGEGSWLTVV.